The next 22 T cell receptor beta chains were all read from a single sample in a study of blood T cell repertoires in COVID-19. Profiled with immunoSEQ multiplex PCR; TCRdb holds only in-frame clones, not every one. The table includes roughly 340,000 clones, around 87% detected once. The sequenced sample was PBMCs or T cells enriched from blood (not recorded which). These receptors came from a man between 18 and 35 years old who had recovered from COVID-19.

The count of this clone is one. V and J are TRBV7-6 and TRBJ1-6; unclear D gene. The CDR3 runs 13 residues. With 5 bases removed from V and 5 bases from J, the gap between germline ends came to 7 bases. CDR1 SGHVS and CDR2 FNYEAQ come from the germline V gene. The CDR3 bases are TGTGCCAGCAGCGTTAGCCATAATTCACCCCTCCACTTT. This translates into CASSVSHNSPLHF.

The genes are TRBV29-1 and TRBJ1-1, with a tentative D call TRBD1 (5 bases). Germline V lookup: CDR1 SQVTM, CDR2 ANQGSEA. V was cut by 3 bases and J by 8 bases, with 10 bases left in between. CDR3 length: 11 residues. CDR3 amino acids: CSVDGGDEAFF. The CDR3 bases are TGCAGCGTTGACGGGGGGGACGAAGCTTTCTTT.

This chain connects TRBV5-1 to TRBJ2-2; D is uncertain. This CDR3 has 13 residues. V lost 0 bases and J lost 7, with 7 bases in between. CDR1 and CDR2 (germline): SGHRS, YFSETQ. CDR3 sequence: CASSLVDNGELFF. DNA of the CDR3: TGCGCCAGCAGCTTGGTAGATAACGGGGAGCTGTTTTTT.

The chain has TRBV18 and TRBJ1-1; weak D call: TRBD1 (6 bases). The V gene lost 3 bases and the J gene lost 1 base, with 12 bases spanning the gap. The CDR3 length is 15 residues. Per the germline V gene, CDR1 is KGHSH and CDR2 is LQKENI. The CDR3 loop reads CASSPVGGSNTEAFF. The CDR3 region has the DNA TGTGCCAGCTCACCCGTAGGGGGATCGAACACTGAAGCTTTCTTT.

The chain combines TRBV11-2 with TRBJ2-2, with a weak D call TRBD2 (6 bases). This CDR3 comprises 14 residues. The V end lost 0 bases, the J end lost 7 bases, and 9 bases lay between the germline ends. Germline-derived CDR1 and CDR2 are SGHAT and FQNNGV. The CDR3 sequence: CASSLDAGFGELFF. CDR3 bases: TGTGCCAGCAGCTTAGACGCGGGGTTCGGGGAGCTGTTTTTT. Full variable domain (remainder filled in from reference TRBV11-2 and TRBJ2-2): EAGVAQSPRYKIIEKRQSVAFWCNPISGHATLYWYQQILGQGPKLLIQFQNNGVVDDSQLPKDRFSAERLKGVDSTLKIQPAKLEDSAVYLCASSLDAGFGELFFGEGSRLTVL.

J is TRBJ1-2 and V is TRBV19; TRBD1 is a possible D gene (6 bases). This CDR3 has 14 residues. CDR1 and CDR2 (germline): LNHDA, SQIVND (reference sequence). Between the trimmed V and J ends, which lost 4 bases and 4 bases, there was a span of 13 bases. CDR3 in DNA: TGTGCCAGTAGTACCAGGACAGAAACCTATGGCTACACCTTC. Its translation: CASSTRTETYGYTF.

The chain uses TRBV28 and TRBJ2-4, with TRBD2 as a possible D gene (7 bases). This CDR3 comprises 14 residues. V was trimmed by 2 bases and J by 8 bases, leaving 13 bases between them. CDR1 and CDR2 from the germline V gene are MDHEN and SYDVKM. The CDR3: CASSLGGAVDIQYF. Here the CDR3 DNA reads TGTGCCAGCAGTTTAGGGGGGGCGGTGGACATTCAGTACTTC.

The chain is built from TRBV6-6 and TRBJ2-1; D might be TRBD2 (5 bases). The V end was cut by 3 bases, the J end by 7 bases, with 7 bases between. The CDR3 loop spans 12 amino acids. From germline, CDR1 is MNHNY and CDR2 SVGAGI (reference sequence). CDR3 bases: TGTGCCAGCAGTTATGAGGGTAATGAGCAGTTCTTC. It yields the protein CASSYEGNEQFF.

V is TRBV7-9 and J is TRBJ1-6, with 7 nucleotides matching TRBD1. Germline values: CDR1 SEHNR, CDR2 FQNEAQ (reference sequence). J was trimmed by 4 bases and V by 9 bases; bases with no gene match: 6. This CDR3 is 14 amino acids long. The CDR3 here is CASSGTEYNSPLHF. DNA of the CDR3: TGTGCCAGTTCTGGGACAGAATATAATTCACCCCTCCACTTT.

The rearrangement joins TRBV27 to TRBJ1-4; the match to TRBD1 covers 10 bases. Germline assignment: CDR1 MNHEY and CDR2 SMNVEV (reference sequence). V trimming: 6 bases; J trimming: 5 bases; junction bases outside the gene matches: 9. There are 16 residues in the CDR3. Written as DNA, the CDR3 is TGTGCCAGCAGGCCTTGGGGGACAGGGGACAATGAAAAACTGTTTTTT. Encoded protein: CASRPWGTGDNEKLFF. The full variable domain, in which reference TRBV27 and TRBJ1-4 provide the parts outside the CDR3, is EAQVTQNPRYLITVTGKKLTVTCSQNMNHEYMSWYRQDPGLGLRQIYYSMNVEVTDKGDVPEGYKVSRKEKRNFPLILESPSPNQTSLYFCASRPWGTGDNEKLFFGSGTQLSVL.

This rearrangement joins TRBV19 to TRBJ2-1; TRBD2 matches 8 bases. J gave up 4 bases and V 8 bases, and 4 bases lay outside the gene matches. CDR1 and CDR2 (germline): LNHDA, SQIVND (reference sequence). The CDR3 loop spans 13 amino acids. CDR3: CASRGGTYNEQFF. As DNA, the CDR3 is TGTGCCAGTCGGGGGGGTACGTACAATGAGCAGTTCTTC. The variable domain in full, completed from reference TRBV19 and TRBJ2-1, reads DGGITQSPKYLFRKEGQNVTLSCEQNLNHDAMYWYRQDPGQGLRLIYYSQIVNDFQKGDIAEGYSVSREKKESFPLTVTSAQKNPTAFYLCASRGGTYNEQFFGPGTRLTVL.

This clone is a singleton in its sample. The chain combines TRBV7-8 with TRBJ2-2, with a weak D call TRBD2 (5 bases). V was shortened by 1 base and J by 7 bases, with 16 bases between the two germline ends. The CDR3 loop spans 16 amino acids. Germline V CDR1 and CDR2: SGHVS, FQNEAQ. The CDR3 region has the DNA TGTGCCAGCAGCTTAGTTAAGAGGGCCTCGGGCGGGGAGCTGTTTTTT. It encodes CASSLVKRASGGELFF.

The chain combines TRBV27 with TRBJ2-3, with D possibly matching TRBD1 (5 bases). The CDR3 covers 12 residues. V lost 6 bases to trimming and J lost 1 base, with 5 bases between them. The germline gives CDR1 MNHEY, CDR2 SMNVEV (reference sequence). CDR3 sequence: CASSRGTDTQYF. CDR3 coding DNA: TGTGCCAGCAGCAGGGGCACAGATACGCAGTATTTT.

The V and J genes are TRBV7-8 and TRBJ2-1; no clear D. The CDR3 is made up of 13 amino acids. CDR1 is SGHVS, CDR2 FQNEAQ, per germline. The V gene lost 5 bases and the J gene lost 10 bases, with 15 bases spanning the gap. In DNA, the CDR3 is TGTGCCAGCAGCACGGGTCTCATTGGGGAGCAGTTCTTC. Encoded protein: CASSTGLIGEQFF.

The chain has TRBV7-2 and TRBJ2-7; no clear D gene. V lost 4 bases and J 4 bases, leaving 11 bases between the germline ends. This CDR3 spans 13 amino acids. CDR1 SGHTA and CDR2 FQGNSA come from the germline V gene. The CDR3: CASSWSSGYEQYF. CDR3 coding DNA: TGTGCCAGCAGCTGGAGTTCTGGGTACGAGCAGTACTTC.

The gene calls are TRBV5-1 and TRBJ1-6; the D is unclear. Deletions cut 0 bases from V and 5 bases from J, with 9 bases between. CDR3 length equals 15 residues. Germline V CDR1 and CDR2: SGHRS, YFSETQ. CDR3 nucleotide sequence: TGCGCCAGCAGCTTGGCGCCAGGTCATAATTCACCCCTCCACTTT. Amino acid sequence: CASSLAPGHNSPLHF.

The chain recombines TRBV29-1 with TRBJ1-1; 9 bases fit TRBD1. The CDR3 extends over 14 amino acids. Per the germline V gene, CDR1 is SQVTM and CDR2 is ANQGSEA. The V segment lost 7 bases and the J segment 5 bases; nucleotides outside the gene matches: 11. The CDR3 protein is CSAEGQGSRTEAFF. CDR3 DNA: TGCAGCGCCGAGGGACAGGGTAGTCGGACTGAAGCTTTCTTT.

This chain links TRBV9 with TRBJ2-5, with D possibly TRBD1 on 6 matching bases. Looked up from germline, CDR1 is SGDLS and CDR2 is YYNGEE. The V end lost 0 bases, the J end lost 1 base, and 10 bases lay between the germline ends. The CDR3 totals 15 residues. The DNA of the CDR3 is TGTGCCAGCAGCGTAGAGGGACACCGCCAAGAGACCCAGTACTTC. It specifies CASSVEGHRQETQYF.

The gene calls are TRBV11-1 and TRBJ2-3; 7 bases map to TRBD1. From germline, CDR1 is SGHAT and CDR2 FQDESV (reference sequence). The CDR3 extends over 15 amino acids. Trimming at V came to 5 bases and at J to 1 base, leaving 6 bases not matched to a gene. CDR3 DNA sequence: TGTGCCAGCAGCCTTACCGGGACAGGCACAGATACGCAGTATTTT. Protein: CASSLTGTGTDTQYF.

V and J are TRBV3-1 (or the pseudogene TRBV3-2) and TRBJ2-7; 13 bases align to TRBD2. Germline loops: CDR1 LGHDT, CDR2 YNNKEL (reference sequence). This CDR3 is 16 amino acids long. The trim removed 4 bases at V and 2 bases at J, leaving 5 bases unmatched. The CDR3 DNA is TGTGCCAGCAGCCCCGGGACTAGCGGGGTGACCTACGAGCAGTACTTC. It specifies CASSPGTSGVTYEQYF.

The V call is TRBV27, the J call TRBJ2-4; a weak D match, TRBD1 (7 bases). CDR3 length: 16 amino acids. V lost 8 bases, J lost 1 base, and 18 bases lay in between. Germline V gene data show CDR1 as MNHEY and CDR2 as SMNVEV (reference sequence). The CDR3 is CASGLAGGRAKNIQYF. The CDR3 nucleotides are TGTGCCAGCGGATTGGCAGGGGGGAGGGCCAAAAACATTCAGTACTTC.

V usage is TRBV4-1 and J usage is TRBJ1-2; D unresolved. The germline V and J ends were trimmed by 1 base and 6 bases, with 15 bases remaining between them. Germline V gene data show CDR1 as MGHRA and CDR2 as YSYEKL. The CDR3 has 15 amino acids. CDR3 sequence: CASSQVRPSQDGYTF. CDR3 coding DNA: TGCGCCAGCAGCCAAGTCCGCCCCTCTCAGGATGGCTACACCTTC.